The clone carrying this T cell receptor (beta chain) was observed a few times. The sample comes from a study of patients and donors after allogeneic stem cell transplantation. TCRdb re-derived calls from the RT-PCR reads in MiXCR, one entry per CDR3 protein. Here the sample spans about 230,000 distinct CDR3 sequences, 13% to 15% being singletons. Germline CDR1 MNHEY, CDR2 SVGAGI. V was pared by 0 bases and J by 4 bases, with 16 bases between. The CDR3 covers 16 residues. The material sequenced was blood, either unsorted or a sorted T cell fraction (not recorded which). The receptor was isolated from a human donor who was either an allogeneic HSCT recipient or a stem cell or donor lymphocyte infusion donor (not recorded which). It is not recorded whose cells these are; they may come from a transplant donor. The J gene is TRBJ2-7, the V gene TRBV6-5; the D gene is possibly TRBD2 (6 bases). The CDR3 loop reads CASSYSRSRRDYEQYF. CDR3 DNA sequence: TGTGCCAGCAGTTACTCACGGAGTCGGAGGGATTACGAGCAGTACTTC.